A single T cell receptor (beta chain) is shown here with its context. Its antigen is unknown. No per-base quality is available; no much larger clone lies one base away. The time point label, read with the paper, signifies: baseline before first vaccination. The vaccinee samples were drawn from two UK trials, COV001 and COV002, one of which was a single-blind randomized controlled phase 2/3 trial testing AZD1222 (ChAdOx1 nCoV-19) in healthy adults. For TCRbeta chain sequencing, PBMC samples from trial participants were taken at day 0 and at day 28 after the second dose. The sample belongs to a study of T cell responses to AZD1222 COVID-19 vaccine (dated by TCRdb to the early 2020s). Concerning the study at large: AZD1222 recipients with second doses at about 4 weeks or about 12 weeks were pooled, because spike-specific TCR depth and breadth did not differ between schedules. Trial participants were enrolled by age into subgroups of 18-55, 56-69 and 70-plus years, and roughly 150, 30 and 60 TCR-sequenced participants, respectively, were included in these subgroups. TCR sequencing was performed for roughly 250 trial participants, of whom around 200 were given two doses of AZD1222 and around 26 were given two doses of MenACWY control vaccine. Overall study results and their limits: CD4 TCRs associated with the vaccine covered the entire spike protein, and the dominant responses were in regions 160-218 and 743-854. Participants were mostly white British, with more females than males. The authors suggested clonal diversity may have been underestimated. In the small 56-69-year group, the increase in depth fell short of significance, most likely because of low power. Epitopes outside the regions mutated in the B.1.351 and B.1.1.7 variants were reportedly recognized by nearly half of the unique spike-specific TCRs. After two AZD1222 doses, both the breadth and the depth of spike-specific TCRs were significantly higher than at day 0 and than in MenACWY recipients. Conclusions about previously exposed vaccinees were limited because only six or seven AZD1222 recipients were SARS-CoV-2 seropositive at baseline. Because no day 14 peak-response samples were available, repertoires were characterized only after the peak T cell response.

V is cut back by 2 bases and J by 7 bases, with 5 bases in the junction unmatched. CDR1 LNHDA and CDR2 SQIVND are derived from the germline V gene (reference sequence). Inclusive of the bounding cysteine and phenylalanine, the CDR3 is 14 residues long. This entry keeps only the CDR3 DNA: 42 bases, framed from base 1. The CDR3 regions of human TCRbeta chains were analyzed by immunosequencing. The authors' analysis ran thus. TCRs in the repertoires were compared against a reference library of SARS-CoV-2-specific TCRs that had been generated with the MIRA antigen-specificity platform. Breadth meant the fraction of unique TCRs that were SARS-CoV-2-associated, whereas depth meant the fraction of total T cells that were SARS-CoV-2-associated. Using the MIRA data, each spike-specific TCR was mapped to the spike region that the TCR reacts to and placed in a CD4 or CD8 class. Log10-transformed breadth and depth values were compared by one-way ANOVA with Sidak's multiple comparisons tests. TCRdb re-hosts the immuneACCESS table, in-frame sequences only. Its copies lack some clones; in the studies checked, an unresolved V gene accounts for under half of them, and the cause for the rest is not known. The V and J calls and clone size were taken over from that table, and D and trimming were inferred from the DNA. Counted in this sample were 75,000 to 90,000 clones; approximately 81% of them appeared once. The ten largest clones capture 13% of the sample.

This specimen was peripheral blood, taken on day 0 of AZD1222 vaccination. The TCR comes from an adult in good health. The sequence links TRBV19 to TRBJ2-1; 7 central bases correspond to TRBD1. The DNA sequence is given as TGTGCCAGTAGTATAATCAGGGGGTCGAATGAGCAGTTCTTC. Its protein reads: CASSIIRGSNEQFF.